Listed here are 6 T cell receptor beta chains from one sample, sequenced in a study of blood T cell repertoires in COVID-19. Data came from immunoSEQ multiplex PCR; TCRdb stores just in-frame clones and leaves some out. The sample shows approximately 200,000 clones, more than 70% of them seen only once. The sample consisted of PBMCs or T cells enriched from blood (not recorded which). The source of these receptors is a woman in her 30s who had recovered from COVID-19.

The chain links TRBV7-3 to TRBJ2-1, with 7 bases identical to TRBD2. Germline V gives CDR1 SGHTA, CDR2 FQGTGA. CDR3 length: 16 residues. Trimming at V came to 2 bases and at J to 3 bases, leaving 7 bases not matched to a gene. CDR3 sequence: CASSLWAGESYNEQFF. As DNA, the CDR3 is TGTGCCAGCAGCTTATGGGCGGGAGAAAGCTACAATGAGCAGTTCTTC.

V and J are TRBV6-6 and TRBJ2-1; 7 nucleotides align to TRBD2. The V gene end was trimmed by 5 bases and the J gene end by 3 bases; junction bases not matched to a gene: 16. This CDR3 contains 18 residues. Germline CDR1 MNHNY, CDR2 SVGAGI (reference sequence). The CDR3 DNA reads as TGTGCCAGCAGTCCATTCGTCGGACTAGGCGGGAGCTACAATGAGCAGTTCTTC. Protein sequence: CASSPFVGLGGSYNEQFF.

The chain links TRBV5-1 to TRBJ1-2; tentatively, D is TRBD1 (5 bases). This CDR3 is built from 13 residues. From germline, CDR1 is SGHRS and CDR2 YFSETQ. V dropped 1 base and J dropped 4 bases, with 8 bases sitting between them. The CDR3 DNA sequence: TGCGCCAGCAGCTTGACAGGTATCTATGGCTACACCTTC. Protein: CASSLTGIYGYTF. Variable domain in full (rest from reference TRBV5-1 and TRBJ1-2): KAGVTQTPRYLIKTRGQQVTLSCSPISGHRSVSWYQQTPGQGLQFLFEYFSETQRNKGNFPGRFSGRQFSNSRSEMNVSTLELGDSALYLCASSLTGIYGYTFGSGTRLTVV.

The chain combines TRBV24-1 with TRBJ2-1; 8 bases line up with TRBD1. The V gene end was trimmed by 4 bases and the J gene end by 7 bases; junction bases not matched to a gene: 8. This CDR3 is built from 15 residues. Germline lookup yields CDR1 KGHDR and CDR2 SFDVKD. CDR3 nucleotide sequence: TGTGCCACCAGTGACTCGCAGGGGGCGCAAAATGAGCAGTTCTTC. Protein product: CATSDSQGAQNEQFF.

The V gene is TRBV6-1, the J gene TRBJ1-5; a possible D gene is TRBD1 (5 bases). The CDR3 extends over 15 amino acids. Germline loops: CDR1 MNHNS, CDR2 SASEGT. V lost 0 bases, J lost 3 bases, and 9 bases lay in between. In DNA, the CDR3 is TGTGCCAGCAGTGAAGCCGGGGGAGTCAATCAGCCCCAGCATTTT. Translation gives CASSEAGGVNQPQHF.

V gene TRBV7-9 combines with J gene TRBJ2-7, with D uncertain. Trimming pared 4 bases from V and 7 bases from J, leaving 11 bases between. The CDR3 totals 12 residues. Germline assignment: CDR1 SEHNR and CDR2 FQNEAQ (reference sequence). CDR3 sequence (DNA): TGTGCCAGCAGCTCACAGCCGTGGGAGCAGTACTTC. Translating it yields CASSSQPWEQYF.